The sequence of this T cell receptor (beta chain) was determined in a study of blood T cell repertoires in COVID-19. Turning to the study itself: T cells, B-cell-depleted T cells, or PBMCs provided the cDNA or gDNA that served as material.

Sequencing was performed with immunoSEQ multiplex PCR; in TCRdb, only in-frame clones are kept and a portion is missing. This sample has about 150,000 clones; 75% to 90% occur once, and the top ten carry about 4%. Material for sequencing was peripheral blood. This receptor was obtained from a woman aged 55-75 years with active or convalescent COVID-19.

The CDR3, as DNA: TGTGCCAGCAGCTTCCTAAGCACCGGGGAGCTGTTTTTT. Its protein product is CASSFLSTGELFF. This chain connects TRBV7-2 to TRBJ2-2; D gene unclear. Trimming left V 3 bases short and J 4 bases short, with 6 bases between. The germline V gene has CDR1 SGHTA and CDR2 FQGNSA. The length of the CDR3 is 13 residues.